The 8 T cell receptor beta chains given below trace back to one sample, sequenced in a study of blood T cell repertoires in COVID-19 (dated by TCRdb to the early 2020s). The method was the immunoSEQ multiplex PCR assay. Drawn from immuneACCESS, this table holds only the in-frame rearrangements with V and J called that TCRdb kept. Clones are partly lost; checked studies trace under half to an unresolved V gene and leave the rest unexplained. The sample table lists approximately 120,000 clones, 90% to 95% of them with a count of one. Around 2% of the sample goes to the ten largest clones. Sequences were obtained from peripheral blood. Receptors originate from a man aged 45 to 65 with COVID-19, enrolled during active disease.

The chain links TRBV7-9 to TRBJ1-5; 10 nucleotides line up with TRBD1. Per germline, CDR1 SEHNR and CDR2 FQNEAQ (reference sequence). This CDR3 spans 14 amino acids. V trimming: 6 bases; J trimming: 7 bases; junction bases outside the gene matches: 6. The CDR3 DNA follows: TGTGCCAGCAGTTTCGGGACAGGGGAACAGCCCCAGCATTTT. Translated, it gives CASSFGTGEQPQHF.

The sample holds one count of this clone. The CDR3 protein is CASSYSVGGGHTQYF. As DNA, the CDR3 is TGTGCCAGCAGTTACTCGGTCGGGGGGGGTCATACGCAGTATTTT. The rearrangement joins TRBV6-5 to TRBJ2-3, with 8 bases matching TRBD2. This CDR3 is built from 15 residues. With V trimmed by 0 bases and J by 7 bases, 6 bases remained unmatched. Per germline, CDR1 MNHEY and CDR2 SVGAGI.

The chain links TRBV6-4 to TRBJ2-3, with 10 bases lining up with TRBD1. With 2 bases clipped from V and 1 base from J, the junction kept 0 bases outside the gene matches. The germline gives CDR1 MRHNA, CDR2 SNTAGT. The CDR3 has 15 amino acids. The CDR3 nucleotides are TGTGCCAGCAGTGACGGGACAGGGGGCACAGATACGCAGTATTTT. This gives the protein CASSDGTGGTDTQYF.

The chain combines TRBV9 with TRBJ2-1; 10 bases align to TRBD2. This CDR3 has 15 residues. Germline values: CDR1 SGDLS, CDR2 YYNGEE. The V gene end was trimmed by 7 bases and the J gene end by 0 bases; junction bases not matched to a gene: 4. The CDR3 region has the DNA TGTGCCAGCCAGCGGGAGGGAAACTCCTACAATGAGCAGTTCTTC. Translated, it gives CASQREGNSYNEQFF. Looking up the rest from reference TRBV9 and TRBJ2-1 gives the full variable domain: DSGVTQTPKHLITATGQRVTLRCSPRSGDLSVYWYQQSLDQGLQFLIQYYNGEERAKGNILERFSAQQFPDLHSELNLSSLELGDSALYFCASQREGNSYNEQFFGPGTRLTVL.

The CDR3 loop is CASSLARRDFNEQFF. Here the CDR3 DNA reads TGCGCCAGCAGCTTGGCACGACGGGATTTCAATGAGCAGTTCTTC. This rearrangement joins TRBV5-1 to TRBJ2-1; weak D call: TRBD2 (5 bases). The CDR3 sequence is 15 residues long. The germline V gene has CDR1 SGHRS and CDR2 YFSETQ. The V end lost 0 bases, the J end lost 6 bases, and 13 bases lay between the germline ends.

This clone was counted a single time. The chain has TRBV6-1 and TRBJ2-7; D may be TRBD1 (9 bases). The ends were cut back, 3 bases at V and 6 bases at J, with 18 bases in the middle. The CDR3 extends over 15 amino acids. Germline assignment: CDR1 MNHNS and CDR2 SASEGT. Here the CDR3 reads CASSDRDRAGGEQYV. CDR3 coding DNA: TGTGCCAGCAGTGATAGGGACAGGGCGGGGGGCGAGCAGTACGTC.

This chain uses TRBV29-1 with TRBJ1-2; tentatively, D is TRBD1 (5 bases). Germline lookup yields CDR1 SQVTM and CDR2 ANQGSEA. This CDR3 is built from 10 residues. Trimming took 3 bases from V and 7 from J, leaving 6 bases between them. CDR3 protein: CSVEDTGYTF. In DNA form, the CDR3 reads TGCAGCGTTGAGGACACTGGCTACACCTTC.

The CDR3 is CASSERTADEQFF. CDR3 bases: TGCGCCAGCAGTGAAAGGACAGCCGATGAGCAGTTCTTC. The rearrangement joins TRBV10-2 to TRBJ2-1; a weak D match, TRBD1 (6 bases). The CDR3 has 13 amino acids. Germline loops: CDR1 WSHSY, CDR2 SAAADI. The V and J ends lost 3 bases and 8 bases respectively, with 11 bases between them.